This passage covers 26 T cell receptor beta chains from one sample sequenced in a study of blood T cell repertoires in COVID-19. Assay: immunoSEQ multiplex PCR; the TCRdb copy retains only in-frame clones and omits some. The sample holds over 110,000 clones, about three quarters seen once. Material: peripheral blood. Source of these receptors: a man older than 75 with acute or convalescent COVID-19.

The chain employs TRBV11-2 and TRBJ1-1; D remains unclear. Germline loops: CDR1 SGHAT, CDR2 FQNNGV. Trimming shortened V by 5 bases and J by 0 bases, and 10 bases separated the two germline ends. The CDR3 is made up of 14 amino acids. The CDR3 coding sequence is TGTGCCAGCAGCCCAGGCATCATGAACACTGAAGCTTTCTTT. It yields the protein CASSPGIMNTEAFF.

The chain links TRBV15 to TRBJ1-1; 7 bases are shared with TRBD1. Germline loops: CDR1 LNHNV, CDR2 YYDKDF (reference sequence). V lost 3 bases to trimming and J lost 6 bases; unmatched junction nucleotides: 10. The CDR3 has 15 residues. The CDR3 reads CATSSADRVSSEAFF. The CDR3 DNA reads TGTGCCACCAGCAGCGCCGACAGGGTTTCGTCTGAAGCTTTCTTT.

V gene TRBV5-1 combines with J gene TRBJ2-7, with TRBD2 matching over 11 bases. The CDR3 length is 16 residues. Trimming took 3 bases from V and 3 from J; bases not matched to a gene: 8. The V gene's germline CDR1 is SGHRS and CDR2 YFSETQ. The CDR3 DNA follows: TGCGCCAGCAGCTCGGCCGCTAGCGGGGGGCTCTACGAGCAGTACTTC. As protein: CASSSAASGGLYEQYF. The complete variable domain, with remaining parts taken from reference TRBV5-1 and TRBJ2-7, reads KAGVTQTPRYLIKTRGQQVTLSCSPISGHRSVSWYQQTPGQGLQFLFEYFSETQRNKGNFPGRFSGRQFSNSRSEMNVSTLELGDSALYLCASSSAASGGLYEQYFGPGTRLTVT.

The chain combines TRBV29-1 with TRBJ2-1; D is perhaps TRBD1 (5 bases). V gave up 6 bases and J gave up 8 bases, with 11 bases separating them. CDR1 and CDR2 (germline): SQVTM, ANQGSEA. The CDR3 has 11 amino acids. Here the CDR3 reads CSVPQGDEQFF. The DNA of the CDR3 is TGCAGCGTACCCCAGGGCGATGAGCAGTTCTTC.

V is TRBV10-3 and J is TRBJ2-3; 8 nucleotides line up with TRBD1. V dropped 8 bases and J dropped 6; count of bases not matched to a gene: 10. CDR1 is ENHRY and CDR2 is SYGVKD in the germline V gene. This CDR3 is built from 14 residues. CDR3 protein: CAIQLIQGVDTQYF. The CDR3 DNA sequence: TGTGCCATCCAATTAATACAGGGGGTGGATACGCAGTATTTT.

CDR3 coding DNA: TGTGCCAGCAGCTCTAGACAGGGGGTAACCTCTGGAAACACCATATATTTT. Protein product: CASSSRQGVTSGNTIYF. The chain carries TRBV7-8 and TRBJ1-3; 9 bases line up with TRBD1. The V gene's germline CDR1 is SGHVS and CDR2 FQNEAQ. Germline trimming cut 4 bases from V and 0 bases from J; bases unmatched to any gene: 7. This CDR3 is built from 17 residues. Variable domain in full (rest from reference TRBV7-8 and TRBJ1-3): GAGVSQSPRYKVAKRGQDVALRCDPISGHVSLFWYQQALGQGPEFLTYFQNEAQLDKSGLPSDRFFAERPEGSVSTLKIQRTQQEDSAVYLCASSSRQGVTSGNTIYFGEGSWLTVV.

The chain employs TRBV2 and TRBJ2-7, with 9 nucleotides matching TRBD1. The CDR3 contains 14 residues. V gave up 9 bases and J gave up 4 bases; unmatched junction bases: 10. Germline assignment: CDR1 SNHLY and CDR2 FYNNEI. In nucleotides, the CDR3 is TGTGCCAGTAACAGGGGGCGGAACACGTACGAGCAGTACTTC. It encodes CASNRGRNTYEQYF.

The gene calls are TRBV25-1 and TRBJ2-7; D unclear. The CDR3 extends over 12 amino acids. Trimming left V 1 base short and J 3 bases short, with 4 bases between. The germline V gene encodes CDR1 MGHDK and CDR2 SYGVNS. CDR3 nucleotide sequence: TGTGCCAGCAGTGAATCCCGCTACGAGCAGTACTTC. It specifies CASSESRYEQYF.

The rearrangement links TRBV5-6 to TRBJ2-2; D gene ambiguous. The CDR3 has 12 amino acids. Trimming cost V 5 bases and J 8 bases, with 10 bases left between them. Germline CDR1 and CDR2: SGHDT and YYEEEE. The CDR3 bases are TGTGCCAGCAGGCGAAAACCAGGGGAGCTGTTTTTT. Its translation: CASRRKPGELFF.

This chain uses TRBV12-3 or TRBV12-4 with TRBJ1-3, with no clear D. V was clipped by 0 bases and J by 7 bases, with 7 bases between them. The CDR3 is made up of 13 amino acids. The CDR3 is CASSLAEANTIYF. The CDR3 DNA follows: TGTGCCAGCAGTTTAGCTGAGGCCAACACCATATATTTT.

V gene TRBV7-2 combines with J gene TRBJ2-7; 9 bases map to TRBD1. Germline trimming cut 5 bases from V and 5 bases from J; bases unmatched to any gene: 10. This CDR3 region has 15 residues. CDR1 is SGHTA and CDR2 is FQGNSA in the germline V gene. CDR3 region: CASSPDRDRVNEQYF. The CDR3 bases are TGTGCCAGCAGCCCAGACCGGGACAGGGTGAACGAGCAGTACTTC.

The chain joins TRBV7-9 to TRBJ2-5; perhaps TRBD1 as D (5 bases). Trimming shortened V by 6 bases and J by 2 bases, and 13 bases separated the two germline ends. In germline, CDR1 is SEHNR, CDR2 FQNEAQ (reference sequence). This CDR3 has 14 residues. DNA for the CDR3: TGTGCCAGCAGTGATAGACAGATTCAAGAGACCCAGTACTTC. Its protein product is CASSDRQIQETQYF.

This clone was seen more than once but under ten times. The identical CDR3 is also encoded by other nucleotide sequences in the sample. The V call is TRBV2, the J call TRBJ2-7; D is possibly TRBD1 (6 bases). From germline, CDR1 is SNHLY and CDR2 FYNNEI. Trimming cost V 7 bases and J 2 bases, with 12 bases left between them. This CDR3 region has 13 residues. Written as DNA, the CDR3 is TGTGCCAGCAATACAAACAGGGCCTACGAGCAGTACTTC. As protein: CASNTNRAYEQYF.

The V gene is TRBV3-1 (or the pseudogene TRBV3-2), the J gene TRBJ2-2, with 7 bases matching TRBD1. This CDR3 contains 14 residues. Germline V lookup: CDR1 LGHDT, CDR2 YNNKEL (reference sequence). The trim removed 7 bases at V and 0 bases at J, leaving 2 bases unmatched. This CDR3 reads CASTGTANTGELFF. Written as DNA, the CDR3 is TGTGCCAGCACCGGGACAGCGAACACCGGGGAGCTGTTTTTT.

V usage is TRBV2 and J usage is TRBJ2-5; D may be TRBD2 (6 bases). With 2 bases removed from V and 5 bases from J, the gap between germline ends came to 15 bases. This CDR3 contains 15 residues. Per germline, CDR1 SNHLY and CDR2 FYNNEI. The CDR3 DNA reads TGTGCCAGCAGTGAACAGCTCGGCGGGGCGGAGACCCAGTACTTC. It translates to CASSEQLGGAETQYF.

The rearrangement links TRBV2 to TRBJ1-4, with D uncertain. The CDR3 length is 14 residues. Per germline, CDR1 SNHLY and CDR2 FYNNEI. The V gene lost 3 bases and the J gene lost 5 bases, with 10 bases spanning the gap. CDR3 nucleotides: TGTGCCAGCAGTGAGGTAGCGAGGAATGAAAAACTGTTTTTT. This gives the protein CASSEVARNEKLFF. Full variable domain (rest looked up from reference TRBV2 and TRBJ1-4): EPEVTQTPSHQVTQMGQEVILRCVPISNHLYFYWYRQILGQKVEFLVSFYNNEISEKSEIFDDQFSVERPDGSNFTLKIRSTKLEDSAMYFCASSEVARNEKLFFGSGTQLSVL.

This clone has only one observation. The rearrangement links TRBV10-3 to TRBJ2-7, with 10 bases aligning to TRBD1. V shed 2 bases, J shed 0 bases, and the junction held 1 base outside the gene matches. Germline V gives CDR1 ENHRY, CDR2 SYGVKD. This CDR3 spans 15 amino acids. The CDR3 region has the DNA TGTGCCATCAGTGAGAGACAGGGGGCCTCCTACGAGCAGTACTTC. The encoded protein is CAISERQGASYEQYF.

The CDR3 region is CASSYSGTSEQYF. CDR3 in DNA: TGTGCCAGCAGTTACAGCGGGACGTCGGAGCAGTACTTC. This chain connects TRBV6-6 to TRBJ2-7, with 7 positions matching TRBD2. Germline V gene lookup returns CDR1 MNHNY and CDR2 SVGAGI (reference sequence). Trimming removed 2 bases from V and 7 bases from J; junction bases left unmatched: 5. CDR3 length equals 13 residues.

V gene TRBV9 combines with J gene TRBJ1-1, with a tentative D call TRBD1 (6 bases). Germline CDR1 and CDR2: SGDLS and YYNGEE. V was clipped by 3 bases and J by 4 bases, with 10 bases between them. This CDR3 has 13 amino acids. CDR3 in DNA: TGTGCCAGCAGCGCTGGGGGGGCCACTGAAGCTTTCTTT. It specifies CASSAGGATEAFF.

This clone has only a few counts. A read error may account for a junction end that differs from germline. The DNA of the CDR3 is TGCGCCAGCAGTTTGGACACCTCTAACTATGGCTACACCTTC. Protein: CASSLDTSNYGYTF. This rearrangement joins TRBV5-1 to TRBJ1-2, with a tentative D call TRBD1 (5 bases). The CDR3 loop spans 14 amino acids. Germline V gene lookup returns CDR1 SGHRS and CDR2 YFSETQ.

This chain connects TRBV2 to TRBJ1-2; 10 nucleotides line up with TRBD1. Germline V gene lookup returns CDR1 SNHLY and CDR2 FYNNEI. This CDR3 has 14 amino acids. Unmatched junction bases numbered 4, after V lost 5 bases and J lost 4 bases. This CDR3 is CASSLGQGSYGYTF. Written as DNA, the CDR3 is TGTGCCAGCAGTCTGGGACAGGGGAGCTATGGCTACACCTTC.

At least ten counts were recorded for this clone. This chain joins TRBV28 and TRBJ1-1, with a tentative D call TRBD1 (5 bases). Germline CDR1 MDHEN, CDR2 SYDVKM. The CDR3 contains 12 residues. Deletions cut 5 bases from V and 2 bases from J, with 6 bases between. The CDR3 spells CASSTGNTEAFF. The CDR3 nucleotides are TGTGCCAGCAGTACAGGAAACACTGAAGCTTTCTTT. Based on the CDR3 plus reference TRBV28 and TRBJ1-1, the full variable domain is DVKVTQSSRYLVKRTGEKVFLECVQDMDHENMFWYRQDPGLGLRLIYFSYDVKMKEKGDIPEGYSVSREKKERFSLILESASTNQTSMYLCASSTGNTEAFFGQGTRLTVV.

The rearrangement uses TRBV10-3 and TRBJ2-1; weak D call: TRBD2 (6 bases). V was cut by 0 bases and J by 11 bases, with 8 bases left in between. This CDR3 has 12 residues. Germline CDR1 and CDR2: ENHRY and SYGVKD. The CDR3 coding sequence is TGTGCCATCAGTGAGTCGGGGGGAAAGCAGTTCTTC. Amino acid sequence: CAISESGGKQFF.

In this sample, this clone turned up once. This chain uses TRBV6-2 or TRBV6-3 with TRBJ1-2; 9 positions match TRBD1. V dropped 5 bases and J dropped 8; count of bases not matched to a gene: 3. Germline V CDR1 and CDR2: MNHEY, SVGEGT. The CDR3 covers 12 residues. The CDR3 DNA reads TGTGCCAGCAGTGGACAGGGGAGAGGCTACACCTTC. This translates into CASSGQGRGYTF.

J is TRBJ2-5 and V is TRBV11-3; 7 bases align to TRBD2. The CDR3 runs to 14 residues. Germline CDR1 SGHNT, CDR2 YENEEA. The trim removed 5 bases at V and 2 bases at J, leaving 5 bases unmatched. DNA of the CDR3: TGTGCCAGCAGCGGGGGGGGATCGCAAGAGACCCAGTACTTC. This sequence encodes CASSGGGSQETQYF.

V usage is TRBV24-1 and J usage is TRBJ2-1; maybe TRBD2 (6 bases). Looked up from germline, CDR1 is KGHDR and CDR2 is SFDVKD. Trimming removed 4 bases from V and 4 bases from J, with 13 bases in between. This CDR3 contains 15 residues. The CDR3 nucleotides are TGTGCCACCAGTGAGGCGGGGCATAAATACAATGAGCAGTTCTTC. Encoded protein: CATSEAGHKYNEQFF.